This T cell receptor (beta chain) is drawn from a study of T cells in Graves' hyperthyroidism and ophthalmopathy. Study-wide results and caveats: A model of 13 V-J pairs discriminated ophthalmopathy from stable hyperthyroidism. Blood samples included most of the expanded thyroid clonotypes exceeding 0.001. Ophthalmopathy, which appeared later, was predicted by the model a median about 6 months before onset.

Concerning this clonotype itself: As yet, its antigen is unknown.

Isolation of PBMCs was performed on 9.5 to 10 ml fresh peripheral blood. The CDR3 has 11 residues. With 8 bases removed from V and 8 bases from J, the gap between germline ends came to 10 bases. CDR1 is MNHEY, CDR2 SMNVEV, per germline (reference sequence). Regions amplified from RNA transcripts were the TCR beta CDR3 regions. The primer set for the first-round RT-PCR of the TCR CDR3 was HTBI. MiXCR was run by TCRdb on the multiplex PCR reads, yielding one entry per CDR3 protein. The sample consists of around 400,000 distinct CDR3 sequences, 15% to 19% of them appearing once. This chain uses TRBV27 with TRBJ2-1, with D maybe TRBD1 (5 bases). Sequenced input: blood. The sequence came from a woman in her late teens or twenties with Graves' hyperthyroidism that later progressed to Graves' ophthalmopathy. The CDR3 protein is CASSKQDEQFF. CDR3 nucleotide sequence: TGTGCCAGCTCAAAACAGGATGAGCAGTTCTTC.